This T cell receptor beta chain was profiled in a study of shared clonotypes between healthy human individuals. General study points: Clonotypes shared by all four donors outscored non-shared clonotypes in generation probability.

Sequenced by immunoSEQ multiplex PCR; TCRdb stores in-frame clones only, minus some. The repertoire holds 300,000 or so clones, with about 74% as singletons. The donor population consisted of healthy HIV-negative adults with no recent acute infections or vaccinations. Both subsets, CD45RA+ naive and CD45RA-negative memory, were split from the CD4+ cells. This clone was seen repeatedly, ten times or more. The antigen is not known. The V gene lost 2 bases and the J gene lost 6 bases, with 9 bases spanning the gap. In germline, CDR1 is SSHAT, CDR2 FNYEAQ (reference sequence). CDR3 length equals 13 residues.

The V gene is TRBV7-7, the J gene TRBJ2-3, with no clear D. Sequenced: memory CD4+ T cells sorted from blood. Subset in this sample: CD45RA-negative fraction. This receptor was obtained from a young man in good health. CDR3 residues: CASSLTPWDTQYF. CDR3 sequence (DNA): TGTGCCAGCAGCTTAACTCCCTGGGATACGCAGTATTTT.